These T cell receptor beta chains were read from a single sample in a study of cytomegalovirus exposure and HLA in healthy donors. Sequencing used immunoSEQ multiplex PCR; TCRdb keeps in-frame clones, though not all of them. This table holds approximately 220,000 clones, approximately 82% found once. Sequencing was performed on PBMCs. These receptors came from a man between 18 and 29 years old in good health and CMV-seronegative. CDR3s include the opening cysteine and the closing phenylalanine or tryptophan. A D gene is named only where the DNA matches it firmly. Clone sizes are given selectively: once, few, many, or a class where the clone is expanded.

abundance	v_gene	j_gene	d_gene	CDR3aa	CDR3nt
-	TRBV19	TRBJ1-6	-	CASRGDNSPLHF	TGTGCCAGTAGAGGGGATAATTCACCCCTCCACTTT
-	TRBV7-7	TRBJ2-2	TRBD1	CASSTGQGAGELFF	TGTGCTAGCAGCACCGGACAGGGCGCCGGGGAGCTGTTTTTT
-	TRBV5-1	TRBJ2-1	TRBD2	CASTSGAGNEQFF	TGCGCCAGCACTAGCGGAGCAGGTAATGAGCAGTTCTTC
-	TRBV11-1	TRBJ1-5	-	CASSLGRNQPQHF	TGTGCCAGCAGCTTAGGGAGGAATCAGCCCCAGCATTTT
-	TRBV7-6	TRBJ2-3	-	CASSLEGITSTDTQYF	TGTGCCAGCAGCTTAGAGGGGATTACTAGCACAGATACGCAGTATTTT
-	TRBV25-1	TRBJ2-2	TRBD1	CASLGQVAGELFF	TGTGCCAGCTTGGGACAGGTCGCAGGGGAGCTGTTTTTT
-	TRBV4-1	TRBJ2-5	TRBD2	CASSQTSGGGYQETQYF	TGCGCCAGCAGCCAAACCAGCGGGGGAGGGTACCAAGAGACCCAGTACTTC
-	TRBV9	TRBJ2-3	TRBD2	CASSGSGGITDTQYF	TGTGCCAGCAGCGGATCGGGGGGGATCACAGATACGCAGTATTTT
few	TRBV15	TRBJ2-3	-	CATSRSTREQVLRTDTQYF	TGTGCCACCAGCAGGTCAACGCGCGAACAGGTACTTCGCACAGATACGCAGTATTTT
-	TRBV6-5	TRBJ1-1	-	CASSYSEGAYREAFF	TGTGCCAGCAGTTACTCGGAAGGAGCGTACCGTGAAGCTTTCTTT
-	TRBV19	TRBJ2-3	TRBD2	CASSISGGARDTQYF	TGTGCCAGTAGCATCTCGGGGGGGGCAAGAGATACGCAGTATTTT
-	TRBV10-3	TRBJ1-1	TRBD1	CAISALDRAGAFF	TGTGCCATCAGTGCCCTAGACAGGGCTGGAGCTTTCTTT
-	TRBV5-1	TRBJ2-1	TRBD2	CASSSLTGGGRGVNEQFF	TGCGCCAGCAGCTCACTCACGGGAGGCGGGAGGGGGGTCAATGAGCAGTTCTTC
few	TRBV19	TRBJ1-5	TRBD1	CASYQSGGSNQPQHF	TGTGCCAGTTATCAATCAGGGGGTAGCAATCAGCCCCAGCATTTT
-	TRBV27	TRBJ2-3	-	CASGASVGTDTQYF	TGTGCCAGTGGGGCCTCGGTCGGGACAGATACGCAGTATTTT
-	TRBV5-4	TRBJ2-3	TRBD2	CASSLKAGGLSTDTQYF	TGTGCCAGCAGCTTAAAGGCGGGAGGCCTTAGCACAGATACGCAGTATTTT
-	TRBV7-2	TRBJ2-7	-	CASSLVLSGEQYF	TGTGCCAGCAGCTTAGTCCTGTCAGGGGAGCAGTACTTC
-	TRBV5-4	TRBJ2-7	TRBD1	CASSLQDRGKYEQYF	TGTGCCAGCAGCTTACAAGACAGGGGGAAATACGAGCAGTACTTC
-	TRBV5-1	TRBJ1-4	-	CASTASGEKLFF	TGCGCCAGCACTGCCAGCGGGGAAAAACTGTTTTTT
-	TRBV7-3	TRBJ2-1	-	CASSLTTDNEQFF	TGTGCCAGCAGCTTAACGACAGACAATGAGCAGTTCTTC
once	TRBV2	TRBJ1-3	-	CASSAQQVSGNTIYF	TGTGCCAGCAGCGCACAACAGGTCTCTGGAAACACCATATATTTT
-	TRBV2	TRBJ2-7	-	CASSQGGEGGREQYF	TGTGCCAGCAGCCAAGGCGGGGAAGGTGGCCGCGAGCAGTACTTC
-	TRBV5-6	TRBJ2-7	TRBD2	CASMRLAAYEQYF	TGTGCCAGCATGAGACTAGCGGCCTACGAGCAGTACTTC
-	TRBV10-2	TRBJ2-2	TRBD2	CASSESALAGWIFTGELFF	TGCGCCAGCAGTGAGTCGGCCTTAGCGGGATGGATCTTCACCGGGGAGCTGTTTTTT
-	TRBV6-5	TRBJ1-2	-	CATREGGSGYTF	TGTGCCACCCGGGAGGGGGGCTCTGGCTACACCTTC
few	TRBV28	TRBJ2-7	-	CASSLATPPREQYF	TGTGCCAGCAGCCTCGCGACTCCGCCGCGTGAGCAGTACTTC
-	TRBV19	TRBJ1-5	-	CASSRQGTGSSYQPQHF	TGTGCCAGTAGCCGCCAGGGGACGGGGTCGTCTTATCAGCCCCAGCATTTT
-	TRBV25-1	TRBJ2-3	-	CASSDLAPDTQYF	TGTGCCAGCAGTGACCTAGCCCCAGATACGCAGTATTTT
-	TRBV9	TRBJ2-7	-	CASSVTSSVSWGEQYF	TGTGCCAGCAGCGTGACATCTAGCGTGTCGTGGGGCGAGCAGTACTTC
-	TRBV28	TRBJ2-3	TRBD2	CASRLAGEQRDTQYF	TGTGCCAGCAGGCTAGCGGGAGAACAGAGAGATACGCAGTATTTT
-	TRBV19	TRBJ1-1	TRBD1	CASSTTGGTEAFF	TGTGCCAGTAGTACTACAGGGGGAACTGAAGCTTTCTTT
-	TRBV7-8	TRBJ2-1	TRBD2	CASSEGVGLAVFYNEQFF	TGTGCCAGCAGCGAGGGGGTGGGACTAGCGGTCTTCTACAATGAGCAGTTCTTC
-	TRBV21-1	TRBJ1-1	-	CASSSGRANTEAFF	TGTGCCAGCAGCAGCGGCAGGGCGAACACTGAAGCTTTCTTT
-	TRBV6-1	TRBJ2-3	TRBD2	CASRNGGGSTDTQYF	TGTGCCAGCAGAAACGGGGGAGGGAGCACAGATACGCAGTATTTT
-	TRBV2	TRBJ1-1	-	CASNGTPNTEAFF	TGTGCCAGCAATGGGACACCGAACACTGAAGCTTTCTTT
once	TRBV27	TRBJ2-7	TRBD1	CASGPGTGGIEQYF	TGTGCCAGCGGCCCCGGGACAGGGGGCATCGAGCAGTACTTC
-	TRBV7-9	TRBJ2-1	TRBD2	CASSPWTSGRPNNEQFF	TGTGCCAGCAGCCCCTGGACTAGCGGGAGGCCGAACAATGAGCAGTTCTTC
-	TRBV6-6	TRBJ2-7	-	CASRAGSGGDYEQYF	TGTGCCAGCAGGGCGGGGTCCGGGGGTGACTACGAGCAGTACTTC
-	TRBV6-5	TRBJ2-1	-	CASSQSGEQFF	TGTGCCAGCAGCCAGAGCGGAGAGCAGTTCTTC
few	TRBV7-8	TRBJ1-1	-	CASSLGAYTTEAFF	TGTGCCAGCAGCTTAGGGGCGTATACCACTGAAGCTTTCTTT
-	TRBV28	TRBJ1-5	TRBD1	CASSSPTGGNQPQHF	TGTGCCAGCAGTTCACCAACAGGGGGCAATCAGCCCCAGCATTTT